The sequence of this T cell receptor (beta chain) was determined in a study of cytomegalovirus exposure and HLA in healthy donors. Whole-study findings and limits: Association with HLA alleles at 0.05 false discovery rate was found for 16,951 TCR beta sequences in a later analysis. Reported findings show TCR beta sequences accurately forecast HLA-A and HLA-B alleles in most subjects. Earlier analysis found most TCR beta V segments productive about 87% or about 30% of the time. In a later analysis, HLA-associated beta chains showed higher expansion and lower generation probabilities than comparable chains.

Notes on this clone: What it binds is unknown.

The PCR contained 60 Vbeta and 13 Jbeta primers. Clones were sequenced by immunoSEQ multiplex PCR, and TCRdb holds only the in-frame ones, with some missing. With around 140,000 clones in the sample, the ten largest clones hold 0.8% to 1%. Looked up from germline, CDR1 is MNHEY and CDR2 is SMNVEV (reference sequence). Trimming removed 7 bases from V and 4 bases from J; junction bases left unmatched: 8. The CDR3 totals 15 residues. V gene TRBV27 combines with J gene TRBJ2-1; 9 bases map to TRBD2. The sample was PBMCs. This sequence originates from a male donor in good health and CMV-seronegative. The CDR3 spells CASNRGLASYNEQFF. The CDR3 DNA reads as TGTGCCAGCAACCGGGGACTAGCCTCGTACAATGAGCAGTTCTTC.